This TCR beta chain came from a study of cytomegalovirus exposure and HLA in healthy donors. Study-wide findings and caveats: Among immune exposure information, only CMV serostatus was available. Across donors, sequencing depth was assumed by presence/absence analyses to be roughly uniform.

Notes on this clone: The antigen remains unidentified.

CDR1 SNHLY and CDR2 FYNNEI come from the germline V gene. J lost 2 bases, V lost 8 bases, and 6 bases had no gene match. The CDR3 spans 15 residues. Each donor was nominally healthy when sampled (though unrecorded immune exposures were likely). PCR was performed using 60 Vbeta and 13 Jbeta primers. Clones were sequenced by immunoSEQ multiplex PCR, and TCRdb holds only the in-frame ones, with some missing. The sample includes 50,000 to 70,000 clones, around 80% of them seen just once. The sequence was obtained from a male donor in good health and CMV-seronegative. Sequenced sample: PBMCs. The chain joins TRBV2 to TRBJ2-3; 11 bases line up with TRBD2. The CDR3 reads CASYSGGANTDTQYF. In nucleotides, the CDR3 is TGTGCCAGCTATAGCGGGGGGGCAAACACAGATACGCAGTATTTT.